This record concerns one T cell receptor beta chain sequence. CDR3 size: 15 residues. Germline CDR1 LNHDA, CDR2 SQIVND (reference sequence). After removal of 7 bases from V and 4 bases from J, the junction contained 11 bases not matched to a gene. The sample is drawn from a study of T cell responses to AZD1222 COVID-19 vaccine. Assay used: immunoSEQ multiplex PCR; TCRdb lists only in-frame clones, some missing. The sample lists some 120,000 clones, roughly four fifths occurring once. The sequence was obtained from an adult in good health. The source material was peripheral blood, sampled on day 0 of AZD1222 vaccination. The rearrangement links TRBV19 to TRBJ2-7; TRBD1 aligns across 9 bases. The CDR3 region is CASKPEQGAIYEQYF. In DNA form, the CDR3 reads TGTGCCAGTAAACCCGAACAGGGGGCGATATACGAGCAGTACTTC.